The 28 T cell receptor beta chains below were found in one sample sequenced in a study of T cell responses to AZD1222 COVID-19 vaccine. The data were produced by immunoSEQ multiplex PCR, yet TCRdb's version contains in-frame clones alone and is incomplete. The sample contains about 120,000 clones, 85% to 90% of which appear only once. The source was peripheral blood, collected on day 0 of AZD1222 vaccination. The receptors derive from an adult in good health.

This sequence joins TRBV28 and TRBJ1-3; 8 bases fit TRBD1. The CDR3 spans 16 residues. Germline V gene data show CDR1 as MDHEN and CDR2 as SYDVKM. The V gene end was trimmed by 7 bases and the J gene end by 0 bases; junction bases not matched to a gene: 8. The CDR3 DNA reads TGTGCCAGCACAACGGACAGGGCAAGCTCTGGAAACACCATATATTTT. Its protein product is CASTTDRASSGNTIYF.

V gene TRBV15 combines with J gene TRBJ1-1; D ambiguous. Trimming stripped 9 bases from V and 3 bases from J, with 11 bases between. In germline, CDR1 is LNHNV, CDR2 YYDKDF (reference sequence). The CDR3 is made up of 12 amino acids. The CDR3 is CATDGGDTEAFF. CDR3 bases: TGTGCCACAGACGGCGGGGACACTGAAGCTTTCTTT. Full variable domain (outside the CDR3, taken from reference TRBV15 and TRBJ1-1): DAMVIQNPRYQVTQFGKPVTLSCSQTLNHNVMYWYQQKSSQAPKLLFHYYDKDFNNEADTPDNFQSRRPNTSFCFLDIRSPGLGDTAMYLCATDGGDTEAFFGQGTRLTVV.

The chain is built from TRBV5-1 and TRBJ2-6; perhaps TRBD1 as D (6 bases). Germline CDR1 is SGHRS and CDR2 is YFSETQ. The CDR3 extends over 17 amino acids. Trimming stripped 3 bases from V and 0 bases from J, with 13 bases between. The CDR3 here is CASSWTAAISGANVLTF. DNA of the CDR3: TGCGCCAGCAGCTGGACAGCCGCCATCTCTGGGGCCAACGTCCTGACTTTC.

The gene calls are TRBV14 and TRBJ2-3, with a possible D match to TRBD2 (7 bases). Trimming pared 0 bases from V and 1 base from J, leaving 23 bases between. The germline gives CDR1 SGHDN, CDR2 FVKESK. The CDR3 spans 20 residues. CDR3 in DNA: TGTGCCAGCAGCCAAGATCTCGGGGGGCAAATCAGACGGGGCACAGATACGCAGTATTTT. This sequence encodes CASSQDLGGQIRRGTDTQYF.

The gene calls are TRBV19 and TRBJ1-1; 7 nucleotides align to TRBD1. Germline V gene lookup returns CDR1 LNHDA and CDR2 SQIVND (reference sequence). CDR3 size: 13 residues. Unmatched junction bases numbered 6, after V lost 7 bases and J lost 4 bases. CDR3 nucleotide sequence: TGTGCCAGTACCCGCAGGGGGATCACTGAAGCTTTCTTT. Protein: CASTRRGITEAFF.

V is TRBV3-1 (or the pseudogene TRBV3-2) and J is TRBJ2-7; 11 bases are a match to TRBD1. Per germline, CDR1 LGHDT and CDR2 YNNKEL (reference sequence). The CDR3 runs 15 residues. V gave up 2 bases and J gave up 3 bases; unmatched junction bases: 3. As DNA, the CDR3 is TGTGCCAGCAGCCAAACCGGGACAGGGGGCTACGAGCAGTACTTC. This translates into CASSQTGTGGYEQYF.

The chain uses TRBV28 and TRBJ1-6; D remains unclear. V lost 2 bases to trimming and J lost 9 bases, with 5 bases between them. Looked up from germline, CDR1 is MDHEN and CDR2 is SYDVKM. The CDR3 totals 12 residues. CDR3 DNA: TGTGCCAGCAGTTTACGAGTTTCACCCCTCCACTTT. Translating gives CASSLRVSPLHF.

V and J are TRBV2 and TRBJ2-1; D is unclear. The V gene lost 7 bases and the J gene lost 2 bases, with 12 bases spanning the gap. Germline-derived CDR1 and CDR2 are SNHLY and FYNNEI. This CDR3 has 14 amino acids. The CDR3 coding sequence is TGTGCCAGCACTCCCACTGAGACCTACAATGAGCAGTTCTTC. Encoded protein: CASTPTETYNEQFF. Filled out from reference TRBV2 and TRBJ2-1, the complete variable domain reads EPEVTQTPSHQVTQMGQEVILRCVPISNHLYFYWYRQILGQKVEFLVSFYNNEISEKSEIFDDQFSVERPDGSNFTLKIRSTKLEDSAMYFCASTPTETYNEQFFGPGTRLTVL.

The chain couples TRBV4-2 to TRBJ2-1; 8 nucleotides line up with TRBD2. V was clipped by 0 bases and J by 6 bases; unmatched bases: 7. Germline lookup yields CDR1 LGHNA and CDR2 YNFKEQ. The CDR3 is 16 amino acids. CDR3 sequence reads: CASSQDNSGVGNEQFF. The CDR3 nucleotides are TGTGCCAGCAGCCAAGATAATAGCGGGGTAGGCAATGAGCAGTTCTTC.

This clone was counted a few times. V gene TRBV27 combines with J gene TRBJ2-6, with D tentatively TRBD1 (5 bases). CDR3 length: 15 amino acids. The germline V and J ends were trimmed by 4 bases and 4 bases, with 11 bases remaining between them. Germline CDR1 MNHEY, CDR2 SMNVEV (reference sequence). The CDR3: CASSSRGWGANVLTF. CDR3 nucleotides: TGTGCCAGCAGTTCTAGGGGATGGGGGGCCAACGTCCTGACTTTC.

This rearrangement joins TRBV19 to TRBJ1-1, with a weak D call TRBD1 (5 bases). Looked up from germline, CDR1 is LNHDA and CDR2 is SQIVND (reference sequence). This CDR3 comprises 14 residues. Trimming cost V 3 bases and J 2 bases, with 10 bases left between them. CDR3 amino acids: CASSIRAVNTEAFF. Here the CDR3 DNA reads TGTGCCAGTAGTATCAGGGCTGTTAACACTGAAGCTTTCTTT.

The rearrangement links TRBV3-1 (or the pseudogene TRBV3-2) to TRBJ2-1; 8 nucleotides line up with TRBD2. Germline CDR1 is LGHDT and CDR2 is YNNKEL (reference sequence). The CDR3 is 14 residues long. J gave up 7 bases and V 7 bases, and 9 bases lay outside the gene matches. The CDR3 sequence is CASKPGLDGNEQFF. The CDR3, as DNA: TGTGCCAGCAAACCGGGACTAGACGGAAATGAGCAGTTCTTC.

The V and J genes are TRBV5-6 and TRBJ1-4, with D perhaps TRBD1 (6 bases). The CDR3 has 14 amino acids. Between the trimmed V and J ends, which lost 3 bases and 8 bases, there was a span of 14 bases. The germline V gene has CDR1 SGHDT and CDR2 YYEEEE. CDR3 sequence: CASSSGAPGEKLFF. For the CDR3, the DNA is TGTGCCAGCAGCTCGGGGGCTCCCGGAGAAAAACTGTTTTTT.

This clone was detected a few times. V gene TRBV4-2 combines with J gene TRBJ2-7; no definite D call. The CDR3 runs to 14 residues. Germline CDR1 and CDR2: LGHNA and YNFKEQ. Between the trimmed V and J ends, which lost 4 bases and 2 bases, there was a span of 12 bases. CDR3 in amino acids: CASSPWTSPYEQYF. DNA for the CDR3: TGTGCCAGCAGCCCCTGGACCAGCCCCTACGAGCAGTACTTC.

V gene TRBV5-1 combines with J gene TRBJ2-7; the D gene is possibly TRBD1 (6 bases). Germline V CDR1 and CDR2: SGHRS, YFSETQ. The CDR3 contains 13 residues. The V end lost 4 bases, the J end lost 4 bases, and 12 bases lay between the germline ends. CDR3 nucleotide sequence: TGCGCCAGCAGCCGGGACACGTTTTACGAGCAGTACTTC. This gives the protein CASSRDTFYEQYF.

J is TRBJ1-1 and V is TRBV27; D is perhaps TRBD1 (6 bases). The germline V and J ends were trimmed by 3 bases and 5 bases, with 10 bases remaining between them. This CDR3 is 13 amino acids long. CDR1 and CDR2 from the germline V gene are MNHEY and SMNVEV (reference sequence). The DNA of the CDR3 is TGTGCCAGCAGTTTCGTAGGGGGAACTGAAGCTTTCTTT. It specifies CASSFVGGTEAFF.

CDR3 protein: CASSPTRGNYGYTF. CDR3 nucleotide sequence: TGTGCCAGCAGCCCGACAAGGGGAAACTATGGCTACACCTTC. The V call is TRBV2, the J call TRBJ1-2, with a weak D call TRBD1 (5 bases). There are 14 residues in the CDR3. The germline V gene has CDR1 SNHLY and CDR2 FYNNEI. The V end lost 6 bases, the J end lost 2 bases, and 13 bases lay between the germline ends. The full variable domain, in which reference TRBV2 and TRBJ1-2 provide the parts outside the CDR3, is EPEVTQTPSHQVTQMGQEVILRCVPISNHLYFYWYRQILGQKVEFLVSFYNNEISEKSEIFDDQFSVERPDGSNFTLKIRSTKLEDSAMYFCASSPTRGNYGYTFGSGTRLTVV.

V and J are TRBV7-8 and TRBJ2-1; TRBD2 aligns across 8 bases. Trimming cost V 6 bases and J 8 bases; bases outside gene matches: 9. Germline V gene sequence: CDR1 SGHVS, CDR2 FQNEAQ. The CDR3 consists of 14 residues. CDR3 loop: CASRKRESVDEQFF. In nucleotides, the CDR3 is TGTGCCAGCAGGAAGCGGGAGTCGGTCGATGAGCAGTTCTTC.

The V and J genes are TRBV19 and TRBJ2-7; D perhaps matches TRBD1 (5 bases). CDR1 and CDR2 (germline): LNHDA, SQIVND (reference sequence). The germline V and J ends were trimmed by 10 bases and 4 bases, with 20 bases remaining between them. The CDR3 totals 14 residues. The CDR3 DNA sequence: TGTGCCACTGCCCTAGGGGAAGCCGGGTACGAGCAGTACTTC. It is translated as CATALGEAGYEQYF.

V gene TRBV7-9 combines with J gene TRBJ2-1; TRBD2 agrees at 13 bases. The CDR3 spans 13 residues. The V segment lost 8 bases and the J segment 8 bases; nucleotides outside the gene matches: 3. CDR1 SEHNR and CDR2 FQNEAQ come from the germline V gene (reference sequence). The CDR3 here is CASGTSGTHEQFF. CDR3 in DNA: TGTGCCAGCGGGACTAGCGGGACTCATGAGCAGTTCTTC.

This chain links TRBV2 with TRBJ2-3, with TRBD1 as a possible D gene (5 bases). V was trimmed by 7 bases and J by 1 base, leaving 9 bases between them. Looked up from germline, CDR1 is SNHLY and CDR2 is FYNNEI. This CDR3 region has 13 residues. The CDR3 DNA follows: TGTGCCAGCACCAGGGTAGGCACAGATACGCAGTATTTT. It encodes CASTRVGTDTQYF.

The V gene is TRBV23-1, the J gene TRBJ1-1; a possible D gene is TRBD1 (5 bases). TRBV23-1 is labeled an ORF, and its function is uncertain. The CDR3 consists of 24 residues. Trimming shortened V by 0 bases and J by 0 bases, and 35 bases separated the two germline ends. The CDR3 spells CASSQSESGGGGPAAPIMNTEAFF. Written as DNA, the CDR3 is TGCGCCAGCAGTCAATCGGAAAGTGGTGGCGGGGGACCGGCAGCTCCGATTATGAACACTGAAGCTTTCTTT.

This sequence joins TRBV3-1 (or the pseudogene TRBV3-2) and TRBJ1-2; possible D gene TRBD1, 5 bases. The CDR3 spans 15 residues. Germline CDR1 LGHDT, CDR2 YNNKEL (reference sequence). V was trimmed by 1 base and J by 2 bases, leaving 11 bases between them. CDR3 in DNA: TGTGCCAGCAGCCAAGCCAGTGGGGGAAACTATGGCTACACCTTC. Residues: CASSQASGGNYGYTF.

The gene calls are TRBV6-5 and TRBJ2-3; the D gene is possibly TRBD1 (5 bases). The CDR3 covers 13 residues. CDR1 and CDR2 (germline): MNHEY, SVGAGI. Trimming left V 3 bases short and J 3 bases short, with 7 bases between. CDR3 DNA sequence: TGTGCCAGCAGTTATCCAGGGACAGATACGCAGTATTTT. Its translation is CASSYPGTDTQYF.

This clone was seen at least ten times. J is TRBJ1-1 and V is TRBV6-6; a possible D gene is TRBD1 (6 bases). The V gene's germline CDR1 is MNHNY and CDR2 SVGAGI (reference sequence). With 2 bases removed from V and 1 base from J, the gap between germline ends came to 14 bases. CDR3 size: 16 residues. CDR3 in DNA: TGTGCCAGCAGTTACCCCCAACAGGGTTCGAACACTGAAGCTTTCTTT. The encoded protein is CASSYPQQGSNTEAFF.

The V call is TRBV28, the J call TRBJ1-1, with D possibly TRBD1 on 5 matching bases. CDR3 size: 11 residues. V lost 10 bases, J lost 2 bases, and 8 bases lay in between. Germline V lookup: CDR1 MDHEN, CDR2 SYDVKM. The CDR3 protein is CATRDNTEAFF. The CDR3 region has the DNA TGTGCCACCCGGGACAACACTGAAGCTTTCTTT. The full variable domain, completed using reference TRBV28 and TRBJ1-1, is DVKVTQSSRYLVKRTGEKVFLECVQDMDHENMFWYRQDPGLGLRLIYFSYDVKMKEKGDIPEGYSVSREKKERFSLILESASTNQTSMYLCATRDNTEAFFGQGTRLTVV.

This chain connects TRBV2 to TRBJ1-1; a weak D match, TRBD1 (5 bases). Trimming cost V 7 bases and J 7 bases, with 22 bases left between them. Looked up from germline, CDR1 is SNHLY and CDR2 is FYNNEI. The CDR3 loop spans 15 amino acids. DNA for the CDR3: TGTGCCAGCACGTCATACGCAGGGTCGGGGAGTGAAGCTTTCTTT. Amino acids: CASTSYAGSGSEAFF.

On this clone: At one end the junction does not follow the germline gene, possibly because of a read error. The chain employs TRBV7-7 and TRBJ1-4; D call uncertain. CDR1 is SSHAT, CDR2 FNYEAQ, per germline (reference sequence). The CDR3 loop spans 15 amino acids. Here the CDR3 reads CASSLARGANEKLFF. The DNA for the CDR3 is TGTGCTAGCAGCTTAGCGCGTGGGGCTAATGAAAAACTGTTTTTT.